These 10 T cell receptor beta chains were all obtained from the same sample, sequenced in a study of blood T cell repertoires in COVID-19. Some clones are missing from TCRdb's copy, which holds only in-frame ones; the method was immunoSEQ multiplex PCR. The sample includes some 150,000 clones, roughly 87% of them seen just once. Sequencing was performed on peripheral blood. These receptor sequences come from a woman between 55 and 75 years old who had recovered from COVID-19.

This chain uses TRBV27 with TRBJ1-5; D is perhaps TRBD1 (5 bases). Trimming removed 8 bases at V and 11 bases at J, with 16 bases between. The germline V gene encodes CDR1 MNHEY and CDR2 SMNVEV (reference sequence). The CDR3 runs to 12 residues. CDR3 loop: CASGAFSRAQHF. The CDR3 bases are TGTGCCAGCGGGGCCTTCAGTAGGGCCCAGCATTTT.

The V and J genes are TRBV4-1 and TRBJ2-7; TRBD2 is a possible D gene (5 bases). The CDR3 contains 16 residues. With 0 bases removed from V and 1 base from J, the gap between germline ends came to 13 bases. The V gene's germline CDR1 is MGHRA and CDR2 YSYEKL. CDR3 DNA sequence: TGCGCCAGCAGCCAAGATTCGGGCTCGGGGTCCTACGAGCAGTACTTC. Translating gives CASSQDSGSGSYEQYF.

Only one count was recorded for this clone. J is TRBJ2-1 and V is TRBV4-3; 8 nucleotides match TRBD1. V lost 0 bases to trimming and J lost 15 bases; unmatched junction nucleotides: 16. Looked up from germline, CDR1 is LGHNA and CDR2 is YSLEER. The CDR3 is 16 residues long. CDR3 sequence reads: CASSQDPRYSQGATFF. In DNA form, the CDR3 reads TGCGCCAGCAGCCAAGATCCCCGTTACTCCCAGGGGGCAACGTTCTTC.

The rearrangement links TRBV7-8 to TRBJ2-5, with 7 bases aligning to TRBD2. Germline CDR1 is SGHVS and CDR2 is FQNEAQ. The CDR3 consists of 13 residues. J was trimmed by 2 bases and V by 6 bases; bases with no gene match: 3. CDR3 region: CASRSGLQETQYF. DNA for the CDR3: TGTGCCAGCAGGTCGGGACTACAAGAGACCCAGTACTTC.

This chain uses TRBV6-5 with TRBJ2-7, with 9 bases that match TRBD1. CDR1 MNHEY and CDR2 SVGAGI come from the germline V gene. The ends lost 4 bases at V and 2 bases at J; junction bases unmatched: 6. CDR3 length: 15 residues. CDR3 nucleotide sequence: TGTGCCAGCAGTTTCCGCGGGACAGGGACCTACGAGCAGTACTTC. This codes for CASSFRGTGTYEQYF.

This chain uses TRBV19 with TRBJ2-7, with 8 bases aligning to TRBD1. The CDR3 extends over 13 amino acids. The germline CDR1 and CDR2 sequences are LNHDA and SQIVND (reference sequence). V dropped 4 bases and J dropped 7; count of bases not matched to a gene: 6. The CDR3 region is CASSSQGAWEQYF. In nucleotides, the CDR3 is TGTGCCAGTAGTAGCCAGGGGGCCTGGGAGCAGTACTTC.

J is TRBJ1-1 and V is TRBV15, with TRBD1 as a possible D gene (6 bases). V was clipped by 5 bases and J by 1 base, with 17 bases between them. Germline CDR1 and CDR2: LNHNV and YYDKDF (reference sequence). This CDR3 has 16 amino acids. The CDR3 DNA follows: TGTGCCACCAGCTCCCGACCGGGACACACGAACACTGAAGCTTTCTTT. Protein: CATSSRPGHTNTEAFF. The full variable domain, in which reference TRBV15 and TRBJ1-1 provide the parts outside the CDR3, is DAMVIQNPRYQVTQFGKPVTLSCSQTLNHNVMYWYQQKSSQAPKLLFHYYDKDFNNEADTPDNFQSRRPNTSFCFLDIRSPGLGDTAMYLCATSSRPGHTNTEAFFGQGTRLTVV.

V gene TRBV9 combines with J gene TRBJ2-3; D is unresolved. Trimming shortened V by 4 bases and J by 5 bases, and 14 bases separated the two germline ends. This CDR3 is 14 amino acids long. Germline V CDR1 and CDR2: SGDLS, YYNGEE. CDR3 loop: CASSSHALLDTQYF. CDR3 coding DNA: TGTGCCAGCAGCTCCCACGCCCTACTAGATACGCAGTATTTT.

This clone showed up just a few times. The gene calls are TRBV6-2 or TRBV6-3 and TRBJ1-5, with D possibly matching TRBD1 (5 bases). Germline values: CDR1 MNHEY, CDR2 SVGEGT. V was shortened by 2 bases and J by 3 bases, with 8 bases between the two germline ends. The CDR3 has 14 residues. This CDR3 is CASSYNRFNQPQHF. The CDR3 DNA follows: TGTGCCAGCAGTTACAACAGGTTCAATCAGCCCCAGCATTTT.

This chain uses TRBV6-5 with TRBJ2-3; D may be TRBD1 (5 bases). This CDR3 spans 14 amino acids. Deletions cut 9 bases from V and 4 bases from J, with 17 bases between. Germline lookup yields CDR1 MNHEY and CDR2 SVGAGI. CDR3 protein: CASRGQLGADTQYF. The CDR3 DNA follows: TGTGCCAGTCGAGGCCAGTTAGGGGCAGATACGCAGTATTTT.